Detailed here is one T cell receptor beta chain. The data stem from a study of blood T cell repertoires in COVID-19. Study-wide context: Donors in the United States, Italy and Spain gave samples during acute or convalescent COVID-19. From T cells, B-cell-depleted T cells, or PBMCs came the material, which was cDNA or gDNA.

How the authors handled the data: Estimates of nucleated cell counts were drawn from the amplification of reference gene primers. The protocol was immunoSEQ multiplex PCR, while the TCRdb copy is restricted to in-frame clones and leaves out a portion. That table gives V, J and clone size, and the DNA gave D and trimming. This table has about 240,000 clones, around 83% appearing once. Sequences were obtained from peripheral blood. This clonotype was obtained from a woman aged 55-69 years with active or convalescent COVID-19.

The chain's CDR3 is CASSITSGGNQPQHF. DNA of the CDR3: TGTGCCAGTAGTATAACTAGCGGGGGCAATCAGCCCCAGCATTTT. The chain has TRBV19 and TRBJ1-5, with no clear D. The CDR3 runs to 15 residues. V was shortened by 2 bases and J by 2 bases, with 10 bases between the two germline ends. Germline CDR1 and CDR2: LNHDA and SQIVND (reference sequence).